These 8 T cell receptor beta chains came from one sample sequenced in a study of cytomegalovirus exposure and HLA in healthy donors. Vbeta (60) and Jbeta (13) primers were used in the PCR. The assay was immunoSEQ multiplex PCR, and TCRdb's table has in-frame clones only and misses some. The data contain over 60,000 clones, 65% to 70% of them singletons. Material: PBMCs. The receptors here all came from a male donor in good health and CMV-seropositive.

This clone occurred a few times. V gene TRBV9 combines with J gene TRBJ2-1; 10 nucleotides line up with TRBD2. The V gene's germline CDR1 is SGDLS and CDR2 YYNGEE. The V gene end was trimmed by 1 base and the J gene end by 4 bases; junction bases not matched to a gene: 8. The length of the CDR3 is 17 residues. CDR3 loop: CASSVRGRTSGYNEQFF. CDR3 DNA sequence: TGTGCCAGCAGCGTACGAGGGAGGACTAGCGGTTACAATGAGCAGTTCTTC. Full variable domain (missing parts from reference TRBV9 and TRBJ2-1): DSGVTQTPKHLITATGQRVTLRCSPRSGDLSVYWYQQSLDQGLQFLIQYYNGEERAKGNILERFSAQQFPDLHSELNLSSLELGDSALYFCASSVRGRTSGYNEQFFGPGTRLTVL.

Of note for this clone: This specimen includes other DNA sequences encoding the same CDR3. The CDR3 loop reads CASSSHKTRNYGYTF. The CDR3 nucleotides are TGCGCCAGCAGCTCCCACAAGACACGTAACTATGGCTACACCTTC. The rearrangement uses TRBV5-1 and TRBJ1-2; D gene unclear. CDR1 and CDR2 from the germline V gene are SGHRS and YFSETQ. The CDR3 has 15 residues. V lost 3 bases and J lost 1, with 13 bases in between.

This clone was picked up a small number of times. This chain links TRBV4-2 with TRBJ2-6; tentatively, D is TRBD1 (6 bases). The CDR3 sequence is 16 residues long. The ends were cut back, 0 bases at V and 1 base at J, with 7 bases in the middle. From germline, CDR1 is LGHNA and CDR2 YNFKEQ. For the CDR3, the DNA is TGTGCCAGCAGCCAAGACGGACAGTCTGGGGCCAACGTCCTGACTTTC. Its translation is CASSQDGQSGANVLTF.

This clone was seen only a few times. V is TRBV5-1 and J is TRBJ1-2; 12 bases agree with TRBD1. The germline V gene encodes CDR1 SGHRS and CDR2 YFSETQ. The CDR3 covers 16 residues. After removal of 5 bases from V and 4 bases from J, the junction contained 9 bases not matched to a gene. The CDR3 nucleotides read TGCGCCAGCAGTTCAACCGGGACAGGGGGCGGCTATGGCTACACCTTC. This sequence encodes CASSSTGTGGGYGYTF.

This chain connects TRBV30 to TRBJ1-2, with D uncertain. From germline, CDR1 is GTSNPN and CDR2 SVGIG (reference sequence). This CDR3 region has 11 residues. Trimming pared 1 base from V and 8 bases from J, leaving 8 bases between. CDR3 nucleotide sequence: TGTGCCTGGAGTGCGACGGGAGGCTACACCTTC. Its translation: CAWSATGGYTF.

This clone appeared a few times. Here the CDR3 reads CASSHKTGQVPYEQYF. The DNA for the CDR3 is TGTGCCAGCAGCCATAAGACAGGGCAGGTCCCCTACGAGCAGTACTTC. The chain is built from TRBV5-6 and TRBJ2-7, with 7 bases identical to TRBD1. From germline, CDR1 is SGHDT and CDR2 YYEEEE. This CDR3 region has 16 residues. With V trimmed by 4 bases and J by 2 bases, 12 bases remained unmatched.

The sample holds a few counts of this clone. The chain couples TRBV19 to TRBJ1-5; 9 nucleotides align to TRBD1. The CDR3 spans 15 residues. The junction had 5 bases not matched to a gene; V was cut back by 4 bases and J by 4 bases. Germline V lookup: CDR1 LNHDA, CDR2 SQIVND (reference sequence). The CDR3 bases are TGTGCCAGTAGTACCGGGACAGGGTGGAATCAGCCCCAGCATTTT. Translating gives CASSTGTGWNQPQHF.

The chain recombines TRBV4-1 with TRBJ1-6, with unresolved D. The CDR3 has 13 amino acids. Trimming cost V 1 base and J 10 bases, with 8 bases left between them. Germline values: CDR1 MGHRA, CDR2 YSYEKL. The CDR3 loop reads CASSQVRESPLHF. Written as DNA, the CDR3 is TGCGCCAGCAGCCAAGTACGGGAGTCACCCCTCCACTTT.